This TCR beta chain derives from a study of cytomegalovirus exposure and HLA in healthy donors. Study-wide background: Both the roughly 120 validation repertoires and the roughly 700 first-cohort repertoires used the same platform, as reported by a later analysis. Study-wide results and limits: One later analysis, an examination of the 120 validation repertoires, found that first-cohort TCR clusters tended to co-occur in them.

Some clones are missing from TCRdb's copy, which holds only in-frame ones; the method was immunoSEQ multiplex PCR. The profile shows 150,000 to 160,000 clones, just over 85% of them singletons. In regard to this clone: The antigen is not known.

In germline, CDR1 is KGHSH, CDR2 LQKENI. The CDR3 has 14 amino acids. The junction had 9 bases not matched to a gene; V was cut back by 6 bases and J by 6 bases. The TCR sequence derives from a human donor in good health. V is TRBV18 and J is TRBJ2-7, with 9 bases fitting TRBD1. Specimen: PBMCs. CDR3 DNA sequence: TGTGCCAGCTCGCCTGGGACAGGGTGGTCCGAGCAGTACTTC. As protein: CASSPGTGWSEQYF. The full variable domain, in which reference TRBV18 and TRBJ2-7 provide the parts outside the CDR3, is NAGVMQNPRHLVRRRGQEARLRCSPMKGHSHVYWYRQLPEEGLKFMVYLQKENIIDESGMPKERFSAEFPKEGPSILRIQQVVRGDSAAYFCASSPGTGWSEQYFGPGTRLTVT.